This T cell receptor beta chain came from a study of OX40 agonist ivuxolimab in advanced cancers. Turning to the overall study: The costimulatory receptor OX40 (CD134) was targeted by ivuxolimab, a fully human IgG2 agonistic monoclonal antibody. Intravenous ivuxolimab was administered to patients every 2 weeks at six dose levels: 0.01, 0.1, 0.3, 1.5, 3 and 10 mg/kg. Peripheral TCRbeta sequencing aimed to test whether ivuxolimab altered TCR sequence diversity and caused clonal T-cell expansion. The paper describes the monotherapy dose-escalation part (N of about 52 patients) of the phase I trial of ivuxolimab. In the dose-escalation cohort, approximately 82% of patients were male, and the mean age was about 55 years, with a range of roughly 20 to 85. Patients were allowed to have had prior anti-PD-1, anti-PD-L1 or anti-CTLA-4 therapy, and roughly 40% of the dose-escalation patients had previously received checkpoint inhibitors. Among the roughly 50 dose-escalation patients, roughly 20 had hepatocellular carcinoma, 15 or so melanoma, 9 renal cell carcinoma and 9 head and neck cancer. Partial responses occurred in three dose-escalation patients, of whom one had hepatocellular carcinoma and two had cutaneous melanoma. Paper-wide results and their limitations: At doses of 0.1 to 3.0 mg/kg, clonal expansion of both CD4+ and CD8+ T cells in blood was seen between baseline and week 6. On average, CD8+ T cells showed more expanded clones than CD4+ T cells after ivuxolimab. In the 0.1-3.0 mg/kg groups, partial responders had among the lowest normalized peripheral clonal expansion, particularly in CD8+ T cells. Low levels of normalized T-cell clonal expansion were also shown by some nonresponding patients. Which antigens the clonally expanded peripheral T cells were specific for was not determined.

The junction shows trimming of 4 bases on V and 4 bases on J, plus 19 bases between the germline ends. From the cysteine through the phenylalanine, the CDR3 covers 17 amino acids. Only CDR3 DNA remains: 51 bases, in frame from the first base. The germline V gene (reference sequence) yields LNHDA for CDR1 and SQIVND for CDR2. Of note for this clone: Its antigen is unknown. Base qualities are not recorded, but no much larger clone differs from it by a single base.

Genomic DNA was isolated from the sorted cells so that the TCRbeta CDR3 region could be sequenced. The immunoSEQ Assay was used for sequencing of TCRbeta CDR3 regions. Drawn from immuneACCESS, this table holds only the in-frame rearrangements with V and J called that TCRdb kept. Clones are partly lost; checked studies trace under half to an unresolved V gene and leave the rest unexplained. This sample is represented by roughly 80,000 clones; about 83% of them were singletons. Of the sample, 6.5% to 7.5% falls within the top ten clones. The trial excluded patients who had a history of autoimmune disease or who were on systemic immunosuppression. In every dose cohort, peripheral blood was drawn for TCR sequencing at baseline, cycle 4 day 1, and cycle 7 day 1. The samples were drawn from a first-in-human, open-label, multicenter phase I dose-escalation trial of ivuxolimab. Adults with locally advanced or metastatic head and neck squamous cell, hepatocellular, melanoma or renal cell carcinoma were enrolled in the trial. Before TCR sequencing, CD4+ T cells and CD8+ T cells were sorted from peripheral blood as separate populations.

Sequenced here: CD4+ or CD8+ T cells sorted from blood, sampled in a trial of the OX40 agonist ivuxolimab. The chain is encoded by TRBV19 joined to TRBJ2-2; the D gene cannot be resolved reliably. The receptor was isolated from an adult with an advanced solid tumor such as melanoma, head and neck, liver or kidney cancer. DNA sequence: TGTGCCAGTAGTACCAACCCCGGGCCGGGCCGCACCGGGGAGCTGTTTTTT. The encoded protein is CASSTNPGPGRTGELFF.